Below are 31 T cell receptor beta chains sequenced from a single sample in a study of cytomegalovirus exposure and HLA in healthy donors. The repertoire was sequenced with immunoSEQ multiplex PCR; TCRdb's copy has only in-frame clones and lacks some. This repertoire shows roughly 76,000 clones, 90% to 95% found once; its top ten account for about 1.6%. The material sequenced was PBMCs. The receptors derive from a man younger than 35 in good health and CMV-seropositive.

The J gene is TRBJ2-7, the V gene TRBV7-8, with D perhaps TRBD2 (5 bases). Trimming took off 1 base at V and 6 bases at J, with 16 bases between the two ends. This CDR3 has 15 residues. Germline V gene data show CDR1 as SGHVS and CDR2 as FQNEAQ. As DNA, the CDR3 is TGTGCCAGCAGCTTAGTATGGCCAGCGGCGCGCGAGCAGTACTTC. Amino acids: CASSLVWPAAREQYF.

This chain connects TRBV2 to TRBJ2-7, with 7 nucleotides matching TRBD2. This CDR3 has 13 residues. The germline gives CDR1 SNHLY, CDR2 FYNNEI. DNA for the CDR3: TGTGCTGCTAAGGGAGGGGCAGACTACGAGCAGTACTTC. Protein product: CAAKGGADYEQYF.

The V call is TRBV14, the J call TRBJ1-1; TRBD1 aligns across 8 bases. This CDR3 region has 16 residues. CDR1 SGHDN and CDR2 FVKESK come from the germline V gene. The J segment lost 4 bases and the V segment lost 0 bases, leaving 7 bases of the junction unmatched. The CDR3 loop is CASSQDQDRGGTEAFF. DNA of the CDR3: TGTGCCAGCAGCCAAGATCAAGACAGGGGAGGCACTGAAGCTTTCTTT.

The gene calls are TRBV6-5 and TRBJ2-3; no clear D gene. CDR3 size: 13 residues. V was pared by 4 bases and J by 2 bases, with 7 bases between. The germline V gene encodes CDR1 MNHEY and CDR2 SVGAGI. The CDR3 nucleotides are TGTGCCAGCAGTTTCCGAGCCACAGATACGCAGTATTTT. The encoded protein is CASSFRATDTQYF.

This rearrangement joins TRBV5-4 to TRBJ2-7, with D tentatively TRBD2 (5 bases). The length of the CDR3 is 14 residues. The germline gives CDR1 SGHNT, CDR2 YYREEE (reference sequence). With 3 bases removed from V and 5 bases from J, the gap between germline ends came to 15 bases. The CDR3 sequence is CASSWLGSGDEQYF. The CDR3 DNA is TGTGCCAGCAGCTGGTTGGGGAGTGGCGACGAGCAGTACTTC.

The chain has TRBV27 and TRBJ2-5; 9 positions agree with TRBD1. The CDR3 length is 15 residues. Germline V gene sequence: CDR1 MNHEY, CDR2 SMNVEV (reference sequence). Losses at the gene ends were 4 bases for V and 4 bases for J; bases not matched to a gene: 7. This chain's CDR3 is CASSSGTGRGETQYF. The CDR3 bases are TGTGCCAGCAGTTCAGGGACAGGGAGGGGAGAGACCCAGTACTTC.

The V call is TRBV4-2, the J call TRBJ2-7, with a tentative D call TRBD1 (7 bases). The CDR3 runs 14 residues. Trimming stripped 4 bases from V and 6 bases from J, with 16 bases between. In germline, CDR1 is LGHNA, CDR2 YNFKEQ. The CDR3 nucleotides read TGTGCCAGCAGCCGAGACAGGGACTTCCTCGAGCAGTACTTC. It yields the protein CASSRDRDFLEQYF.

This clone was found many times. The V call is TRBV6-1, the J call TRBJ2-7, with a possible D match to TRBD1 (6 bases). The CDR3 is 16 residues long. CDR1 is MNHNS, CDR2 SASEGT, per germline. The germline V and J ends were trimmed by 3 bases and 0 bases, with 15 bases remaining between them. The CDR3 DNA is TGTGCCAGCAGTGAGGTACAGGGTTCGCCCTCCTACGAGCAGTACTTC. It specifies CASSEVQGSPSYEQYF.

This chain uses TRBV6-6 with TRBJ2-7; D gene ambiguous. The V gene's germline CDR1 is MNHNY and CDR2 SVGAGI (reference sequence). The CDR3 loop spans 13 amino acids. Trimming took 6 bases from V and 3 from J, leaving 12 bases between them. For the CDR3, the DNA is TGTGCCAGCAGACGAGACATCAGCTACGAGCAGTACTTC. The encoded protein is CASRRDISYEQYF.

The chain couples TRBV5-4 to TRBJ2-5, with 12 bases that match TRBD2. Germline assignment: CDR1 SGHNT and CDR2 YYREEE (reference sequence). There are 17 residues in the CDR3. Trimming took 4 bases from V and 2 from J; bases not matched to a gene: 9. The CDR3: CASSTASGRGGQETQYF. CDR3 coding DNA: TGTGCCAGCAGCACGGCTAGCGGGAGGGGGGGACAAGAGACCCAGTACTTC.

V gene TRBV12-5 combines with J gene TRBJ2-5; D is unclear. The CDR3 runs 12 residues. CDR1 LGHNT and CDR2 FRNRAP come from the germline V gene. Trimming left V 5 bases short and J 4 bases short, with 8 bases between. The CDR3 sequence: CASGLQVETQYF. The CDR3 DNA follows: TGTGCTAGTGGTCTGCAGGTAGAGACCCAGTACTTC.

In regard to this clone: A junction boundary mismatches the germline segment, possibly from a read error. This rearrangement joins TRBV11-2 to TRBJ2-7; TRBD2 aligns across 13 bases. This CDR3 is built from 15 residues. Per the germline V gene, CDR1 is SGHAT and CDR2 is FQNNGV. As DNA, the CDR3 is TGTGCCAGCAGCAGGACTAGCGGGAGCTCCCACGAGCAGTACTTC. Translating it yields CASSRTSGSSHEQYF.

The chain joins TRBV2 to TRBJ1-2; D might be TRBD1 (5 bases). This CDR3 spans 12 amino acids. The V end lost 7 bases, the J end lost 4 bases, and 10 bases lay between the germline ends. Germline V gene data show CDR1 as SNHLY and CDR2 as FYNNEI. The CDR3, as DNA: TGTGCCAGCACCACGACAGTCTATGGCTACACCTTC. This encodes CASTTTVYGYTF.

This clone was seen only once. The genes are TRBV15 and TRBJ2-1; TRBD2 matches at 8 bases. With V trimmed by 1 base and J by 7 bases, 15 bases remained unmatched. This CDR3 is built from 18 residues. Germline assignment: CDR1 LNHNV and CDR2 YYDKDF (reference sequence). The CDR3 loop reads CATSRAGGGSGNLNEQFF. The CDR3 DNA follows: TGTGCCACCAGCAGAGCCGGGGGGGGTAGCGGGAATTTGAATGAGCAGTTCTTC.

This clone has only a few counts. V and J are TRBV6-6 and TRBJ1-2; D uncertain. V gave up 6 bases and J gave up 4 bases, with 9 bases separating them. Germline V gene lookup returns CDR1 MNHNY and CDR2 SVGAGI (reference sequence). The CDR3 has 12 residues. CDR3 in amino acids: CASSTQLYGYTF. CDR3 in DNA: TGTGCCAGCAGCACCCAACTCTATGGCTACACCTTC.

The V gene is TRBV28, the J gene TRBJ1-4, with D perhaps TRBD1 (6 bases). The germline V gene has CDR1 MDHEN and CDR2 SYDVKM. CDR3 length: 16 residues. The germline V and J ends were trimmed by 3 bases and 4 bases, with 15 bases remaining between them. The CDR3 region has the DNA TGTGCCAGCAGTTTCCCAGCAGGGGACCTTAATGAAAAACTGTTTTTT. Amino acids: CASSFPAGDLNEKLFF.

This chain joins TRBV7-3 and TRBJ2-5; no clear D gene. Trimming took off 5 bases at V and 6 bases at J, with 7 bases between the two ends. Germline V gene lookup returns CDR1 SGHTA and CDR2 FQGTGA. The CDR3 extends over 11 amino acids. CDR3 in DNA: TGTGCCAGCAGCAACCTAAAGACCCAGTACTTC. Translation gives CASSNLKTQYF.

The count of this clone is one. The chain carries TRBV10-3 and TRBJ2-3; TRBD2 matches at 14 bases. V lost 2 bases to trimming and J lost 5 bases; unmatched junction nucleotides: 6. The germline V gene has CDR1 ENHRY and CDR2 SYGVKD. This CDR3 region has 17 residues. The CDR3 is CAISEGLAGGKGDTQYF. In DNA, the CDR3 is TGTGCCATCAGTGAGGGACTAGCGGGAGGAAAGGGAGATACGCAGTATTTT.

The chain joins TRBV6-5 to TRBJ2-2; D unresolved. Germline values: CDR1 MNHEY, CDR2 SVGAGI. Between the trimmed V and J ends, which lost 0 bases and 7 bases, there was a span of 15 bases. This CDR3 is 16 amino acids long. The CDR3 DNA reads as TGTGCCAGCAGTTACTCGATAACCGGGTCCCACGGGGAGCTGTTTTTT. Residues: CASSYSITGSHGELFF.

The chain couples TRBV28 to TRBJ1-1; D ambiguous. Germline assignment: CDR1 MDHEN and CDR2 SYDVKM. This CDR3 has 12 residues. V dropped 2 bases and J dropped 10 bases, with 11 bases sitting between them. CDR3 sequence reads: CASSLEGGLAFF. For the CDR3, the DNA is TGTGCCAGCAGTTTAGAAGGAGGGTTAGCTTTCTTT. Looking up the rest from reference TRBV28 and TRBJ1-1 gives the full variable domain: DVKVTQSSRYLVKRTGEKVFLECVQDMDHENMFWYRQDPGLGLRLIYFSYDVKMKEKGDIPEGYSVSREKKERFSLILESASTNQTSMYLCASSLEGGLAFFGQGTRLTVV.

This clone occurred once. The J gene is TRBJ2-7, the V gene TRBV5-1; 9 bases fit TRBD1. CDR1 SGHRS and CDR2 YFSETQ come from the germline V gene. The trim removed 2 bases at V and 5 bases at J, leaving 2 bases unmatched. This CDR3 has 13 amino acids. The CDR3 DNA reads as TGCGCCAGCAGCTTTGGACAGGGGAACGAGCAGTACTTC. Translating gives CASSFGQGNEQYF.

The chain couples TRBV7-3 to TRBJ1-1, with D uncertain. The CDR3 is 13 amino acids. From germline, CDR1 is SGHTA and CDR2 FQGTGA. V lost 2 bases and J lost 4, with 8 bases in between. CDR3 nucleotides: TGTGCCAGCAGCTTACAGGAAGGCACTGAAGCTTTCTTT. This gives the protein CASSLQEGTEAFF.

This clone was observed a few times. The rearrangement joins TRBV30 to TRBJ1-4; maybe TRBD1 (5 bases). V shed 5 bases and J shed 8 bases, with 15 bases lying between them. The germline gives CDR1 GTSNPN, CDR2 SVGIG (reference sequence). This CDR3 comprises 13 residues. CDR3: CAWEPGLQEKLFF. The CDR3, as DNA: TGTGCCTGGGAGCCGGGACTTCAAGAAAAACTGTTTTTT.

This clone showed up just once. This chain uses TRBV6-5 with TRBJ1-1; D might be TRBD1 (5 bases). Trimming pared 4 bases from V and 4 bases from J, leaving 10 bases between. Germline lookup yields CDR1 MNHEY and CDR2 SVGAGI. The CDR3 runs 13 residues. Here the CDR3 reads CASSWYGGTEAFF. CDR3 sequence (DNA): TGTGCCAGCAGTTGGTACGGGGGCACTGAAGCTTTCTTT.

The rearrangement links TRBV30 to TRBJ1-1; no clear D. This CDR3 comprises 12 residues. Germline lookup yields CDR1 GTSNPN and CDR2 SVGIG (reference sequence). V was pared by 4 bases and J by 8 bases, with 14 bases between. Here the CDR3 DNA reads TGTGCCTGGACGAATCCGGGTTTGGAAGCTTTCTTT. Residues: CAWTNPGLEAFF.

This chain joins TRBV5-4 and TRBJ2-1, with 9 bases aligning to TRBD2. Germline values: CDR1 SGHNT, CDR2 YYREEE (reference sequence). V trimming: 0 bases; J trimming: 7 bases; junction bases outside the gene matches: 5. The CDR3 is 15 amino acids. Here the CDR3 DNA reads TGTGCCAGCAGCTTGGGACTAGCGGACCCTAATGAGCAGTTCTTC. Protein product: CASSLGLADPNEQFF.

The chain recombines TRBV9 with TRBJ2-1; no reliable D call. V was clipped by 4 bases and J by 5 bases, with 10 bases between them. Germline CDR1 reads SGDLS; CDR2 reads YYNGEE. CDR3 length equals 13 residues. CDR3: CASSINTHNEQFF. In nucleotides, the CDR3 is TGTGCCAGCAGCATCAACACGCACAATGAGCAGTTCTTC.

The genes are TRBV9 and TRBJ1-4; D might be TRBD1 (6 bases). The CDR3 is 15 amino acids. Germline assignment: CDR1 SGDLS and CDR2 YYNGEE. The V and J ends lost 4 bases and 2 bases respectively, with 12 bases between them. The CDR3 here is CASSPGGATNEKLFF. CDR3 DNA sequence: TGTGCCAGCAGCCCGGGGGGGGCGACTAATGAAAAACTGTTTTTT.

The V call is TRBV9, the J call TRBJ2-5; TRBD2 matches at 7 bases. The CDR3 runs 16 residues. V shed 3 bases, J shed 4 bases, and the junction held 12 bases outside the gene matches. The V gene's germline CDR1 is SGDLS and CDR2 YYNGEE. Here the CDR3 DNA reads TGTGCCAGCAGCGCTTCCGGGACTACGAGGGGAGAGACCCAGTACTTC. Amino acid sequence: CASSASGTTRGETQYF.

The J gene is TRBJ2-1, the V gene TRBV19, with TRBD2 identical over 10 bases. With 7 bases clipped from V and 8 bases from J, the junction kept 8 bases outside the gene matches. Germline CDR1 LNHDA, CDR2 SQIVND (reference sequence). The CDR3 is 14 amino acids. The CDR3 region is CASTGSGRAYEQFF. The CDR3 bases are TGTGCCAGTACCGGAAGCGGGAGGGCGTATGAGCAGTTCTTC.

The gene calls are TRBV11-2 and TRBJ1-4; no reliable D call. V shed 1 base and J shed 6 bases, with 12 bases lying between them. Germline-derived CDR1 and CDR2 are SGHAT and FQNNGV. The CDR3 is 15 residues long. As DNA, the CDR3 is TGTGCCAGCAGCTTAGTGTATGGGAGGGATGAAAAACTGTTTTTT. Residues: CASSLVYGRDEKLFF. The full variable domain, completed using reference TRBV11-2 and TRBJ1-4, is EAGVAQSPRYKIIEKRQSVAFWCNPISGHATLYWYQQILGQGPKLLIQFQNNGVVDDSQLPKDRFSAERLKGVDSTLKIQPAKLEDSAVYLCASSLVYGRDEKLFFGSGTQLSVL.